Listed below are T cell receptor beta chains from one sample, sequenced in a study of blood T cell repertoires in COVID-19. This table comes from immunoSEQ multiplex PCR, and its TCRdb copy is limited to in-frame clones, with some not included. The sample records about 80,000 clones, 80% to 85% being singletons. Sequenced sample: peripheral blood. The receptors were gathered from a woman in her seventies with acute or convalescent COVID-19. CDR3s include the opening cysteine and the closing phenylalanine or tryptophan. Fields, in order: CDR3 length, J gene, D gene, V gene, clone size, CDR3 DNA, CDR3 protein. D genes are given only for firm matches. Size values are once, few and many counts, or a class for expanded clones, and some rows have none.

14	TRBJ2-5	-	TRBV14	once	TGTGCCAGCAGCCCAACGGCCGGGGAAGAGACCCAGTACTTC	CASSPTAGEETQYF
15	TRBJ1-3	-	TRBV5-1	-	TGCGCCAGCAGCTTGGCGACATCCTCTGGAAACACCATATATTTT	CASSLATSSGNTIYF
13	TRBJ1-1	-	TRBV3-1/TRBV3-2	-	TGTGCCAGCAGCCAAAACTTAAACACTGAAGCTTTCTTT	CASSQNLNTEAFF
14	TRBJ2-1	-	TRBV7-3	-	TGTGCCAGCAGCTTAGGGGGGTTGTACAATGAGCAGTTCTTC	CASSLGGLYNEQFF
17	TRBJ2-2	-	TRBV18	once	TGTGCCAGCTCACTCGATGGGACTCGAGGCAACACCGGGGAGCTGTTTTTT	CASSLDGTRGNTGELFF
16	TRBJ1-3	-	TRBV2	once	TGTGCCAGCATTAACGAGGGAATGAGGTCTGGAAACACCATATATTTT	CASINEGMRSGNTIYF
12	TRBJ1-4	-	TRBV2	-	TGTGCCAGCAGTGAATTGAGTGAAAAACTGTTTTTT	CASSELSEKLFF
14	TRBJ2-5	-	TRBV5-1	-	TGCGCCAGCAGCTTGCGGGGATTGGAAGAGACCCAGTACTTC	CASSLRGLEETQYF
17	TRBJ1-5	TRBD1	TRBV4-2	few	TGTGCCAGCAGCCCCGGGGGGGGACAGGGAAGCAATCAGCCCCAGCATTTT	CASSPGGGQGSNQPQHF
16	TRBJ2-3	TRBD2	TRBV7-3	-	TGTGCCAGCAGCTTATCCGGGACTATTAACACAGATACGCAGTATTTT	CASSLSGTINTDTQYF
14	TRBJ1-1	-	TRBV2	-	TGTGCCAGCAATCGGGAGGGAACATTAGCTGAAGCTTTCTTT	CASNREGTLAEAFF
14	TRBJ1-2	-	TRBV18	-	TGTGCCAGCTCGCAACAGGGAGCTAACTATGGCTACACCTTC	CASSQQGANYGYTF
16	TRBJ2-1	TRBD2	TRBV2	-	TGTGCCAGCAGTAGGAGCGGGAGGGCCTCCTACAATGAGCAGTTCTTC	CASSRSGRASYNEQFF
16	TRBJ1-5	-	TRBV6-2/TRBV6-3	-	TGTGCCAGCAGTTACTCGAGGGCTAGGGCGGGTCAGCCCCAGCATTTT	CASSYSRARAGQPQHF
15	TRBJ2-4	-	TRBV6-5	-	TGTGCCAGCAGTATTTCTAGAGGACAGAAAAACATTCAGTACTTC	CASSISRGQKNIQYF
14	TRBJ2-2	-	TRBV5-1	-	TGCGCCAGCAGCTGGGCAGGGAACACCGGGGAGCTGTTTTTT	CASSWAGNTGELFF
14	TRBJ2-7	TRBD2	TRBV3-1/TRBV3-2	-	TGTGCCAGCAGCCTCTGGGGAGCGGGAGGGGAGCAGTACTTC	CASSLWGAGGEQYF
15	TRBJ2-1	-	TRBV9	once	TGTGCCAGCAGCGCTCAACTTACACTACAGGGTTCGCTGTTCTTC	CASSAQLTLQGSLFF
15	TRBJ1-2	TRBD1	TRBV5-1	-	TGCGCCAGCAGCAGGGGACAGGGGGCGATCTATGGCTACACCTTC	CASSRGQGAIYGYTF
15	TRBJ1-6	-	TRBV25-1	-	TGTGCCAGCAGCCCCGAGAGCTCCTATAATTCACCCCTCCACTTT	CASSPESSYNSPLHF
12	TRBJ1-1	-	TRBV29-1	-	TGCAGCGTCGTACAGGGATCCACTGAAGCTTTCTTT	CSVVQGSTEAFF
16	TRBJ2-1	-	TRBV15	-	TGTGCCACCAGCAGGGACCGGACTACTGCTTACAATGAGCAGTTCTTC	CATSRDRTTAYNEQFF